This is a list of T cell receptor beta chains from one sample in a study of long-term antiretroviral therapy in people with HIV. Here immunoSEQ multiplex PCR was the method, and the copy in TCRdb shows in-frame clones only, minus some. The sample records over 25,000 clones, around 97% being singletons. The starting material was unsorted PBMCs, obtained 7.6 years after starting antiretroviral therapy. These receptors were obtained from a man aged 25 to 40 with HIV. Each CDR3 is given with its conserved first and last residue. D genes are given only for firm matches. Clone size is shown for a subset of rows, as once, few, many or a class of expanded clone.

length	size	V	D	J	CDR3	DNA
13	.	TRBV5-6	TRBD1	TRBJ1-2	CASSLAGGQGYTF	TGTGCCAGCAGCTTGGCAGGGGGCCAGGGCTACACCTTC
16	.	TRBV12-5	TRBD1	TRBJ1-5	CASGLVRDRGAQPQHF	TGTGCTAGTGGTTTGGTCCGGGACAGAGGCGCTCAGCCCCAGCATTTT
14	.	TRBV11-1	TRBD2	TRBJ2-7	CASSFGRAGYEQYF	TGTGCCAGCAGCTTCGGGAGGGCTGGGTACGAGCAGTACTTC
14	.	TRBV7-2	.	TRBJ2-3	CASSLLPIRDTQYF	TGTGCCAGCAGCTTACTCCCCATTCGGGATACGCAGTATTTT
14	once	TRBV7-2	.	TRBJ1-5	CASSLDIIKQPQHF	TGTGCCAGCAGTCTCGACATTATCAAGCAGCCCCAGCATTTT
15	.	TRBV7-9	TRBD2	TRBJ2-7	CASSSATSGSGEQYF	TGTGCCAGCAGCTCCGCGACTAGCGGGAGTGGCGAGCAGTACTTC
15	.	TRBV4-3	TRBD2	TRBJ2-5	CASSQDLAGEETQYF	TGCGCCAGCAGCCAGGACCTAGCGGGTGAAGAGACCCAGTACTTC
11	.	TRBV7-2	.	TRBJ2-7	CASAQTYEQYF	TGTGCCAGCGCCCAAACCTACGAGCAGTACTTC
13	.	TRBV2	.	TRBJ2-1	CAIKKRDVHEQFF	TGTGCCATCAAAAAAAGGGACGTCCATGAGCAGTTCTTC
17	.	TRBV7-9	.	TRBJ1-2	CASSNSAPLTGNYGYTF	TGTGCCAGCAGCAATTCCGCCCCCCTTACAGGGAACTATGGCTACACCTTC
15	.	TRBV5-5	.	TRBJ2-5	CASSPEKDGQETQYF	TGTGCCAGCAGCCCAGAAAAGGACGGCCAAGAGACCCAGTACTTC
16	.	TRBV9	TRBD2	TRBJ2-1	CASSVEGTSGYNEQFF	TGTGCCAGCAGCGTAGAGGGGACTAGCGGATACAATGAGCAGTTCTTC
16	.	TRBV2	.	TRBJ2-1	CASTFLPGPSYNEQFF	TGTGCCAGCACCTTCTTGCCAGGACCCAGCTACAATGAGCAGTTCTTC
13	.	TRBV10-3	.	TRBJ2-3	CAISESIGGSQYF	TGTGCCATCAGTGAGTCGATAGGCGGTTCGCAGTATTTT
13	.	TRBV5-5	.	TRBJ1-1	CASSASRGTEAFF	TGTGCCAGCAGCGCCTCAAGAGGCACTGAAGCTTTCTTT
16	.	TRBV7-3	.	TRBJ2-3	CASSLIGTVSTDTQYF	TGTGCCAGCAGCCTAATCGGGACTGTGAGCACAGATACGCAGTATTTT
14	.	TRBV4-2	.	TRBJ2-5	CASSPHLGQETQYF	TGTGCCAGCAGCCCCCATTTAGGACAAGAGACCCAGTACTTC
16	.	TRBV25-1	.	TRBJ2-1	CASSGSRRDFGNEQFF	TGTGCCAGCAGTGGCTCGAGGAGGGACTTCGGTAATGAGCAGTTCTTC
14	.	TRBV9	.	TRBJ2-1	CASSSSFAENEQFF	TGTGCCAGCAGCTCGTCCTTCGCGGAAAATGAGCAGTTCTTC
13	.	TRBV29-1	.	TRBJ2-7	CSGTGTNSYEQYF	TGCAGCGGCACCGGGACAAACTCCTACGAGCAGTACTTC
15	.	TRBV9	TRBD2	TRBJ2-5	CASSVAQGGGETQYF	TGTGCCAGCAGCGTAGCTCAGGGCGGGGGAGAGACCCAGTACTTC
15	once	TRBV25-1	TRBD1	TRBJ1-5	CASSGSTGAIQPQHF	TGTGCCAGCAGTGGATCGACAGGGGCTATCCAGCCCCAGCATTTT
13	.	TRBV6-5	.	TRBJ1-5	CAVGNRLNQPQHF	TGTGCCGTGGGCAACAGACTTAATCAGCCCCAGCATTTT
13	.	TRBV6-1	.	TRBJ2-5	CASSGGRGETQYF	TGTGCCAGCAGCGGAGGACGGGGGGAGACCCAGTACTTC
14	.	TRBV6-1	.	TRBJ1-4	CASSEVGGREKLFF	TGTGCCAGCAGTGAAGTGGGGGGGCGGGAAAAACTGTTTTTT
17	.	TRBV25-1	TRBD1	TRBJ1-1	CASSGRQGSISNTEAFF	TGTGCCAGCAGTGGCCGACAGGGGAGCATATCGAACACTGAAGCTTTCTTT
15	.	TRBV30	TRBD2	TRBJ2-1	CAWSTGLAGVNEQFF	TGTGCCTGGAGTACGGGACTAGCGGGAGTCAATGAGCAGTTCTTC
14	.	TRBV5-1	TRBD1	TRBJ2-1	CASSLADREDEQFF	TGCGCCAGCAGCTTGGCGGACAGGGAGGATGAGCAGTTCTTC
14	.	TRBV30	.	TRBJ1-1	CAWSLGVVNTEAFF	TGTGCCTGGAGCCTGGGGGTGGTGAACACTGAAGCTTTCTTT
16	.	TRBV10-3	.	TRBJ2-3	CAISDPQGPGADTQYF	TGTGCCATCAGTGACCCCCAAGGGCCGGGTGCAGATACGCAGTATTTT
10	once	TRBV6-1	.	TRBJ2-1	CASREGIQFF	TGTGCCAGCAGGGAGGGGATACAGTTCTTC
15	.	TRBV27	.	TRBJ2-7	CASSVTIGGSYEQYF	TGTGCCAGCAGCGTGACTATTGGGGGCTCCTACGAGCAGTACTTC
15	.	TRBV2	.	TRBJ2-3	CASSFYFIRTDTQYF	TGTGCCAGCAGTTTCTACTTTATTCGCACAGATACGCAGTATTTT
14	.	TRBV6-6	.	TRBJ1-2	CASSYSGSNYGYTF	TGTGCCAGCAGTTACTCAGGGTCAAACTATGGCTACACCTTC
15	.	TRBV19	TRBD1	TRBJ1-1	CASRVGQGRDTEAFF	TGTGCCAGTAGGGTAGGACAGGGGAGGGACACTGAAGCTTTCTTT
16	.	TRBV4-2	.	TRBJ2-7	CASSQVLGPDSYEQYF	TGTGCCAGCAGCCAAGTCCTGGGGCCGGACTCCTACGAGCAGTACTTC
14	.	TRBV6-5	TRBD1	TRBJ1-5	CASSQGGAGQPQHF	TGTGCCAGCAGTCAAGGGGGCGCGGGGCAGCCCCAGCATTTT
12	.	TRBV7-2	.	TRBJ1-1	CASSIDSLEAFF	TGTGCCAGCAGCATAGACAGCCTTGAAGCTTTCTTT
13	.	TRBV2	.	TRBJ2-3	CASLTGSTDTQYF	TGTGCCAGCCTGACGGGAAGCACAGATACGCAGTATTTT
13	.	TRBV6-5	.	TRBJ2-4	CASSYQDGDIQYF	TGTGCCAGCAGTTACCAGGACGGGGACATTCAGTACTTC
15	once	TRBV9	TRBD2	TRBJ2-3	CASSVETSGTDTQYF	TGTGCCAGCAGCGTAGAGACTAGCGGCACAGATACGCAGTATTTT